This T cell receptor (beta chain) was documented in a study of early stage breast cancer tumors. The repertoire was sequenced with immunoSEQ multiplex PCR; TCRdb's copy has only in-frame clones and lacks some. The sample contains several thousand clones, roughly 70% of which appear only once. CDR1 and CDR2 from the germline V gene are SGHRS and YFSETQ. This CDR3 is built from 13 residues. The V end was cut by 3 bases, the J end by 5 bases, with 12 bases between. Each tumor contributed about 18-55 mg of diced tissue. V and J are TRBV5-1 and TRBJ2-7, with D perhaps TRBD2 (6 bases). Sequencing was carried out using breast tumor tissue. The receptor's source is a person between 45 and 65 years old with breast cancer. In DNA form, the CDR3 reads TGCGCCAGCAGCTGGGAGGTGGGGAACGAGCAGTACTTC. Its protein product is CASSWEVGNEQYF.